This T cell receptor (beta chain) was identified in a study of T cells in localized non-small cell lung cancer. General study results and limits: Blood T cell density predicted longer survival; adjacent-lung clonality, shorter.

The CDR3 is made up of 17 amino acids. Trimming stripped 4 bases from V and 0 bases from J, with 14 bases between. CDR1 is SGDLS, CDR2 YYNGEE, per germline. As for this clone: Its specificity is not known.

Repertoires were generated with immunoSEQ multiplex PCR, while TCRdb's copy carries only in-frame clones and drops some. The table lists about 24,000 clones, 65% to 85% of them singletons. The input for sequencing was PBMCs, taken before any cancer treatment. The sequence was obtained from a man between 40 and 69 years old with stage II lung adenocarcinoma. The chain has TRBV9 and TRBJ1-6; no definite D call. CDR3 protein: CASSLSGRSSYNSPLHF. The CDR3 DNA is TGTGCCAGCAGCTTATCCGGGAGAAGCTCCTATAATTCACCCCTCCACTTT.